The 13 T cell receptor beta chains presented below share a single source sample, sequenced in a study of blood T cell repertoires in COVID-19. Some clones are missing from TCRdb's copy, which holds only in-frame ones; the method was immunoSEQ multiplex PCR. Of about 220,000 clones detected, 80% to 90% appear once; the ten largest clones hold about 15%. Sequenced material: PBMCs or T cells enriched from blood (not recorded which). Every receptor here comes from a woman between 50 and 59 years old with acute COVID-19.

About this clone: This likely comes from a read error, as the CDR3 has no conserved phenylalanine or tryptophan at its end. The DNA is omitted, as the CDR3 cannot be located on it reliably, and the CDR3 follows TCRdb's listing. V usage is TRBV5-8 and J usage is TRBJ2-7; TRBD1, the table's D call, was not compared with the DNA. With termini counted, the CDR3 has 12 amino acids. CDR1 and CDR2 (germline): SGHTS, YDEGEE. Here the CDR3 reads CASSLWDREVSS.

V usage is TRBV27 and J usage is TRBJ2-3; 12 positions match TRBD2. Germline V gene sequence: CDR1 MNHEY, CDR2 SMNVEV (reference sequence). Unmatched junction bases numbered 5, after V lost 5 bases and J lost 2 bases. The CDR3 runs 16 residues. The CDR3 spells CASSLTSGSATDTQYF. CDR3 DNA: TGTGCCAGCAGTCTGACTAGCGGGAGTGCCACAGATACGCAGTATTTT.

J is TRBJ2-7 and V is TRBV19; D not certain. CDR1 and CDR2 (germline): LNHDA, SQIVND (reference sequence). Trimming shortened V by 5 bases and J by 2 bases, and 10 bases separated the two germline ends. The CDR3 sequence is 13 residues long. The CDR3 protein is CASSPKSAYEQYF. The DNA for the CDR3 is TGTGCCAGTAGTCCCAAGTCGGCCTACGAGCAGTACTTC.

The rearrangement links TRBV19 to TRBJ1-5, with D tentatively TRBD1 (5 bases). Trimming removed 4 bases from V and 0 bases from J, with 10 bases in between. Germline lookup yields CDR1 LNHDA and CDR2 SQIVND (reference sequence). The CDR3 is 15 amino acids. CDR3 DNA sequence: TGTGCCAGTAGTACAACAGGCTATAGCAATCAGCCCCAGCATTTT. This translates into CASSTTGYSNQPQHF.

CDR3 nucleotide sequence: TGTGCCAGCAGTGGAGGAAGGGGTGGCACTGAAGCTTTCTTT. Protein sequence: CASSGGRGGTEAFF. V gene TRBV2 combines with J gene TRBJ1-1; D may be TRBD1 (5 bases). Germline V gives CDR1 SNHLY, CDR2 FYNNEI. Trimming pared 4 bases from V and 4 bases from J, leaving 13 bases between. The CDR3 has 14 residues.

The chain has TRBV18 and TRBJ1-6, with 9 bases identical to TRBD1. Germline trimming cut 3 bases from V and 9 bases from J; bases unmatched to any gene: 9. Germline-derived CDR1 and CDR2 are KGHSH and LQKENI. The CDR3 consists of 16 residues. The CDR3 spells CASSPGDRAGGSPLHF. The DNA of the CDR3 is TGTGCCAGCTCACCTGGGGACAGGGCGGGTGGTTCACCCCTCCACTTT.

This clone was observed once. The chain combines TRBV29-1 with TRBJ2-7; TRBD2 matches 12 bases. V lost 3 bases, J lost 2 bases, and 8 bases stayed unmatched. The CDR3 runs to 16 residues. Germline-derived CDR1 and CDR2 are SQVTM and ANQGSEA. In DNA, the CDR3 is TGCAGCGTTGATGGGGATACTAGCGGGGGGACCTACGAGCAGTACTTC. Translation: CSVDGDTSGGTYEQYF.

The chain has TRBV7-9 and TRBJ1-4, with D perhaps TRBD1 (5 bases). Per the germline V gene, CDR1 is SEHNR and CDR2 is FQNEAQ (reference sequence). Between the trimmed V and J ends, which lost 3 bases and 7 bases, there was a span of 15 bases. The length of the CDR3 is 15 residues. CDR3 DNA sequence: TGTGCCAGCAGCTTTCTGCAGGGATATATTGAAAAACTGTTTTTT. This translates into CASSFLQGYIEKLFF.

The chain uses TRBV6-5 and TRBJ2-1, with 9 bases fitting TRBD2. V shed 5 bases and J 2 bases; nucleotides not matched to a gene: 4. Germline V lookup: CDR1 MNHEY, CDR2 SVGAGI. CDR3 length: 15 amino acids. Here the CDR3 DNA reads TGTGCCAGCAGTCCGGGACTAGCCCCCTACAATGAGCAGTTCTTC. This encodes CASSPGLAPYNEQFF.

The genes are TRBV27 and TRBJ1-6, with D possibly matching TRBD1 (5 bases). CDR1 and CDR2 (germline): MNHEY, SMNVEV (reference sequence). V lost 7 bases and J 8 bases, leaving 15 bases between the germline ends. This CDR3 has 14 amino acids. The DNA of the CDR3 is TGTGCCAGCAACCGCGGGGGGGAGTATTCACCCCTCCACTTT. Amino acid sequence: CASNRGGEYSPLHF.

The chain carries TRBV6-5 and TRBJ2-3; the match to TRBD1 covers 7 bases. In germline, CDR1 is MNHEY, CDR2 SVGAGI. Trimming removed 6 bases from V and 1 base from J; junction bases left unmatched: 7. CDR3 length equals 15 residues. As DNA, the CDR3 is TGTGCCAGCAGGACCCGACAGGGAGGCACAGATACGCAGTATTTT. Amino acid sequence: CASRTRQGGTDTQYF.

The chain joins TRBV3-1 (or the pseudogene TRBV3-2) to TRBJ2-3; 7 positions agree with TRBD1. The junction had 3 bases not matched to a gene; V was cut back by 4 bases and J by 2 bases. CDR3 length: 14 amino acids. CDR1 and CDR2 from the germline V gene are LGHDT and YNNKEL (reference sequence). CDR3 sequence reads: CASSLGTVTDTQYF. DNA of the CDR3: TGTGCCAGCAGCCTGGGGACAGTCACAGATACGCAGTATTTT.

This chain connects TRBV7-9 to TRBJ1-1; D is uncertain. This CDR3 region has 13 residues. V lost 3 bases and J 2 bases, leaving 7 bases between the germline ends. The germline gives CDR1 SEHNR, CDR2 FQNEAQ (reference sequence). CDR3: CASSFEQNTEAFF. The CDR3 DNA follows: TGTGCCAGCAGCTTCGAACAAAACACTGAAGCTTTCTTT.